The 21 T cell receptor beta chains presented below share a single source sample, sequenced in a study of T cells in Graves' hyperthyroidism and ophthalmopathy. Authors of the study amplified TCR beta CDR3 regions from RNA transcripts. Researchers ran a first-round RT-PCR on the TCR CDR3 using the HTBI primer set. One entry per CDR3 protein results from TCRdb running MiXCR on the multiplex PCR reads. The sample includes a few hundred thousand distinct CDR3 sequences, under 25% of them seen just once. The sample consisted of blood. All receptors derive from a man in his late teens or twenties with Graves' hyperthyroidism.

This clonotype was observed a handful of times. This chain joins TRBV29-1 and TRBJ2-2; D remains ambiguous. This CDR3 is 12 amino acids long. Trimming removed 7 bases at V and 4 bases at J, with 10 bases between. In germline, CDR1 is SQVTM, CDR2 ANQGSEA. CDR3 bases: TGCAGCGCATATCAGAGCACCGGGGAGCTGTTTTTT. Residues: CSAYQSTGELFF.

This clonotype occurred many times. The V gene is TRBV30, the J gene TRBJ2-5; 8 nucleotides agree with TRBD2. CDR1 and CDR2 from the germline V gene are GTSNPN and SVGIG (reference sequence). V gave up 4 bases and J gave up 2 bases; unmatched junction bases: 6. The CDR3 spans 14 residues. CDR3 residues: CAWTRAGEQETQYF. In DNA, the CDR3 is TGTGCCTGGACCAGAGCGGGGGAACAAGAGACCCAGTACTTC.

In its sample, this clonotype was seen many times. The chain joins TRBV6-1 to TRBJ1-2; D is possibly TRBD1 (5 bases). Looked up from germline, CDR1 is MNHNS and CDR2 is SASEGT. V was pared by 1 base and J by 2 bases, with 11 bases between. The CDR3 spans 15 residues. The CDR3 bases are TGTGCCAGCAGTGAAGTAGCAGGGTGGAACTATGGCTACACCTTC. It encodes CASSEVAGWNYGYTF.

The V and J genes are TRBV18 and TRBJ2-7, with D possibly being TRBD2 (5 bases). The V gene lost 3 bases and the J gene lost 2 bases, with 17 bases spanning the gap. The CDR3 extends over 16 amino acids. Germline-derived CDR1 and CDR2 are KGHSH and LQKENI. The CDR3: CASSPLLGAVAYEQYF. In nucleotides, the CDR3 is TGTGCCAGCTCACCCCTGCTGGGAGCCGTCGCCTACGAGCAGTACTTC.

This clonotype was counted a few times. The CDR3 does not close with the conserved phenylalanine or tryptophan, likely indicating a read error. V usage is TRBV28 and J usage is TRBJ2-3, with D unclear. CDR1 and CDR2 (germline): MDHEN, SYDVKM. Trimming removed 5 bases at V and 1 base at J, with 16 bases between. The CDR3 length is 16 residues. The CDR3 spells CASSLQLFVGTDTQYC. Written as DNA, the CDR3 is TGTGCCAGCAGTCTTCAACTGTTTGTTGGCACAGATACGCAGTATTGT.

In its sample, this clonotype was seen many times. The rearrangement joins TRBV5-5 to TRBJ2-7; D may be TRBD1 (6 bases). The V end was cut by 5 bases, the J end by 3 bases, with 18 bases between. Germline CDR1 reads SGHKS; CDR2 reads YYEKEE (reference sequence). The CDR3 has 15 amino acids. The CDR3 here is CASSSRPGQIYEQYF. The CDR3 DNA sequence: TGTGCCAGCAGTTCTCGTCCTGGACAGATCTACGAGCAGTACTTC.

J is TRBJ2-2 and V is TRBV12-3 or TRBV12-4; D remains unclear. CDR3 size: 15 residues. V dropped 4 bases and J dropped 1 base, with 10 bases sitting between them. CDR3 in amino acids: CASSSNSRNTGELFF. For the CDR3, the DNA is TGTGCCAGCAGTTCCAACAGCCGGAACACCGGGGAGCTGTTTTTT.

In this sample, this clonotype turned up a few times. Germline is not matched at one junction end, which may reflect a read error. The chain's CDR3 is CAGSYSEMDPQETQYF. The CDR3 DNA reads as TGTGCCGGCAGTTACTCGGAGATGGACCCCCAAGAGACCCAGTACTTC. The chain carries TRBV6-5 and TRBJ2-5; D remains unclear. The CDR3 sequence is 16 residues long. Per germline, CDR1 MNHEY and CDR2 SVGAGI.

V is TRBV19 and J is TRBJ2-5, with D possibly TRBD2 on 6 matching bases. The CDR3 is made up of 16 amino acids. The germline gives CDR1 LNHDA, CDR2 SQIVND (reference sequence). Deletions cut 7 bases from V and 5 bases from J, with 23 bases between. This CDR3 reads CASTESRWGDWETQYF. As DNA, the CDR3 is TGTGCCAGTACCGAATCCCGATGGGGGGATTGGGAGACCCAGTACTTC.

This clonotype has a count of ten or more. The rearrangement joins TRBV12-3 or TRBV12-4 to TRBJ2-5; a possible D gene is TRBD2 (7 bases). The CDR3 contains 13 residues. V dropped 10 bases and J dropped 5 bases, with 17 bases sitting between them. CDR3 residues: CATSRGAQETQYF. The CDR3 nucleotides are TGTGCCACCTCACGGGGGGCTCAGGAGACCCAGTACTTC.

The chain joins TRBV12-3 or TRBV12-4 to TRBJ2-7, with 9 bases fitting TRBD1. The CDR3 has 15 amino acids. With 5 bases clipped from V and 7 bases from J, the junction kept 12 bases outside the gene matches. The CDR3 region is CASSAPGQGLREQYF. DNA of the CDR3: TGTGCCAGCAGTGCACCGGGACAGGGACTTCGTGAGCAGTACTTC.

This clonotype showed up many times. The chain employs TRBV6-1 and TRBJ1-2; TRBD1 is a possible D gene (5 bases). CDR3 length: 14 residues. V shed 2 bases and J shed 9 bases, with 16 bases lying between them. Looked up from germline, CDR1 is MNHNS and CDR2 is SASEGT. The DNA for the CDR3 is TGTGCCAGCAGTGAACCACTTAACAGGAATAGCTACACCTTC. Protein product: CASSEPLNRNSYTF.

At least ten counts were recorded for this clonotype. The CDR3 spells CASRRDNTEAFF. In DNA, the CDR3 is TGTGCCAGCAGAAGGGATAACACTGAAGCTTTCTTT. The genes are TRBV25-1 and TRBJ1-1, with D uncertain. The CDR3 runs to 12 residues. V gave up 6 bases and J gave up 2 bases, with 7 bases separating them. Germline CDR1 is MGHDK and CDR2 is SYGVNS.

This chain joins TRBV28 and TRBJ1-6; 9 nucleotides match TRBD1. This CDR3 spans 15 amino acids. CDR1 and CDR2 (germline): MDHEN, SYDVKM. After removal of 3 bases from V and 9 bases from J, the junction contained 6 bases not matched to a gene. CDR3 in amino acids: CASSFTRDRVSPLHF. CDR3 bases: TGTGCCAGCAGTTTCACCCGGGACAGGGTTTCACCCCTCCACTTT.

CDR3 in amino acids: CATSSRQGISYEQYF. Here the CDR3 DNA reads TGTGCCACCAGCAGTCGACAGGGAATCTCCTACGAGCAGTACTTC. The V gene is TRBV15, the J gene TRBJ2-7, with TRBD1 identical over 7 bases. V lost 3 bases to trimming and J lost 0 bases; unmatched junction nucleotides: 5. Germline V gene lookup returns CDR1 LNHNV and CDR2 YYDKDF (reference sequence). The CDR3 contains 15 residues.

This clonotype occurred once. The rearrangement links TRBV11-2 to TRBJ2-2; 15 bases match TRBD2. The trim removed 3 bases at V and 4 bases at J, leaving 3 bases unmatched. The CDR3 totals 17 residues. The germline CDR1 and CDR2 sequences are SGHAT and FQNNGV. The CDR3 nucleotides read TGTGCCAGCAGCTTCGGACTAGCGGGAGGGTCCACCGGGGAGCTGTTTTTT. Translation: CASSFGLAGGSTGELFF.

This clonotype was counted many times. The chain joins TRBV5-1 to TRBJ2-7, with 7 bases aligning to TRBD1. The CDR3 extends over 14 amino acids. Per germline, CDR1 SGHRS and CDR2 YFSETQ. J gave up 5 bases and V 4 bases, and 9 bases lay outside the gene matches. In DNA, the CDR3 is TGCGCCAGCAGCGATAGACAGGGCTTTAACGAGCAGTACTTC. This sequence encodes CASSDRQGFNEQYF.

This clonotype came up a few times. V and J are TRBV20-1 and TRBJ1-5; possibly TRBD1 for D (6 bases). Germline loops: CDR1 DFQATT, CDR2 SNEGSKA (reference sequence). The CDR3 totals 15 residues. Trimming stripped 0 bases from V and 0 bases from J, with 9 bases between. The CDR3 region is CSAREDRYSNQPQHF. The CDR3 nucleotides read TGCAGTGCTAGAGAGGACAGATATAGCAATCAGCCCCAGCATTTT.

This clonotype was seen at least ten times. The chain uses TRBV6-5 and TRBJ1-5; 11 positions agree with TRBD1. The germline gives CDR1 MNHEY, CDR2 SVGAGI. The CDR3 is 15 residues long. Trimming at V came to 3 bases and at J to 10 bases, leaving 8 bases not matched to a gene. As DNA, the CDR3 is TGTGCCAGCAGTTATGGAGGACAGGGGGCTCAACCCCAGCATTTT. Protein: CASSYGGQGAQPQHF.

This clonotype has a count of ten or more. The gene calls are TRBV12-3 or TRBV12-4 and TRBJ2-7, with D possibly being TRBD1 (7 bases). The CDR3 totals 15 residues. V dropped 5 bases and J dropped 5 bases, with 19 bases sitting between them. CDR3 coding DNA: TGTGCCAGCAGTAACCGGGACAGCGCGGGGCACGAGCAGTACTTC. It encodes CASSNRDSAGHEQYF.

This clonotype occurred many times. The chain has TRBV9 and TRBJ2-6; unclear D gene. V was clipped by 2 bases and J by 2 bases, with 8 bases between them. The CDR3 runs to 15 residues. Germline V gene data show CDR1 as SGDLS and CDR2 as YYNGEE. The CDR3 region is CASSVHPTGANVLTF. The CDR3 nucleotides read TGTGCCAGCAGCGTCCACCCGACTGGGGCCAACGTCCTGACTTTC.